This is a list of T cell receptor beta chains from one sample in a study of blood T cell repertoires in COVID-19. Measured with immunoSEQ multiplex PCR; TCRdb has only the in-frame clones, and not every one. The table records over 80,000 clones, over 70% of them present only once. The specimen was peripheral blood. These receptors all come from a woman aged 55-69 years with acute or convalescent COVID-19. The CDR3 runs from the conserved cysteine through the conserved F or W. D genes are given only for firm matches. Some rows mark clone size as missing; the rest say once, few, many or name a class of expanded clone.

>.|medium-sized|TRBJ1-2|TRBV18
TGTGCCAGCTCACCATACTGGGGAGGGAACTATGGCTACACCTTC
CASSPYWGGNYGYTF
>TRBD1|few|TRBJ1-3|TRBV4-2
TGTGCCAGCAGCCAAGAAGCCACAGGGGGAACCTCTGGAAACACCATATATTTT
CASSQEATGGTSGNTIYF
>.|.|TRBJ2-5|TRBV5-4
TGTGCCAGCAGCTTAGCAGGGGTGGAGACCCAGTACTTC
CASSLAGVETQYF
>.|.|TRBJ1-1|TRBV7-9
TGTGCCAGCAGTACCCCGTCGGGTGTCACTGAAGCTTTCTTT
CASSTPSGVTEAFF
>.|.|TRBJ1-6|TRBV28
TGTGCCAGCAGTGGAGAAAGGGCGGGGCACTCACCCCTCCACTTT
CASSGERAGHSPLHF
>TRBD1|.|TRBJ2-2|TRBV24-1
TGTGCCACCAGTGACCGTCTCACAGGGGCCGGGGAGCTGTTTTTT
CATSDRLTGAGELFF
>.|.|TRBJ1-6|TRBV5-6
TGTGCCAGCAGCTCGAGGGGGGGTCCCTCCTATAATTCACCCCTCCACTTT
CASSSRGGPSYNSPLHF
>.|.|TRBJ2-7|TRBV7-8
TGTGCCAGCAGCTTAGATTATGGCATCTACGAGCAGTACTTC
CASSLDYGIYEQYF
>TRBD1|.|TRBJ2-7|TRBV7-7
TGTGCTAGCAGCCTCGGGACAGGGGAATACGAGCAGTACTTC
CASSLGTGEYEQYF
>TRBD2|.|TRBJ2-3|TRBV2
TGTGCCAGCAGTCCCCGGGGGGGGAGAAGGAGCACAGATACGCAGTATTTT
CASSPRGGRRSTDTQYF
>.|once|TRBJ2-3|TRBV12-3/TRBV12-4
TGTGCCAGCAGCCCCGCGGCAGATACGCAGTATTTT
CASSPAADTQYF
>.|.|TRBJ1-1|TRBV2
TGTGCCAGCAGTGAGCAGAGCGTCGGGGGAACTGAAGCTTTCTTT
CASSEQSVGGTEAFF
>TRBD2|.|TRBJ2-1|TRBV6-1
TGTGCCAGCAGTGAGAGCGGGAGGGCCGGAAATGAGCAGTTCTTC
CASSESGRAGNEQFF
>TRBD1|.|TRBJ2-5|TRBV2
TGTGCCAGCAGTGGGGACAGGGGGCAAGAGACCCAGTACTTC
CASSGDRGQETQYF
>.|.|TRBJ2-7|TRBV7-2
TGTGCCAGCAGCTTAGGGTCAGGCACCTTTCTCGAGCAGTACTTC
CASSLGSGTFLEQYF
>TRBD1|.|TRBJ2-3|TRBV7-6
TGTGCCAGCAGCTTAAAAGGGGGCCAGGGAGAGGATACGCAGTATTTT
CASSLKGGQGEDTQYF
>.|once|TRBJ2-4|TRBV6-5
TGTGCCAGCAGTCCCGGGGGTGGTTCAAACATTCAGTACTTC
CASSPGGGSNIQYF
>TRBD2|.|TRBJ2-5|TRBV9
TGTGCCAGCAGCCCGGGAGGGCTCCAAGAGACCCAGTACTTC
CASSPGGLQETQYF
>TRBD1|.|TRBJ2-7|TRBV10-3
TGTGCCATCATCGATAGGGGGCCTCAGGCAGTCCCTGAGCAGTACTTC
CAIIDRGPQAVPEQYF
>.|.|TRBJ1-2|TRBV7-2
TGTGCCAGCAGCTTAGATCCAGGGTCGGACTATGGCTACACCTTC
CASSLDPGSDYGYTF
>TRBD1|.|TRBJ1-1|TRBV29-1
TGCAGCGTGATCGGACAGGGGCTGTTGGGCACTGAAGCTTTCTTT
CSVIGQGLLGTEAFF
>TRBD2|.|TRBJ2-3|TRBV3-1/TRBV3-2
TGTGCCAGCAGCCAAATCGAGACTAGCGGAAAGCAGTATTTT
CASSQIETSGKQYF
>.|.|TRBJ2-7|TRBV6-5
TGTGCCAGCAGCCCCGGACTTTCCTACGAGCAGTACTTC
CASSPGLSYEQYF
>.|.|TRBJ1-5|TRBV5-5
TGTGCCAGCAGCTCCTCGGGACAGCCCCAGCATTTT
CASSSSGQPQHF
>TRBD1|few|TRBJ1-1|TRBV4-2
TGTGCCAGTTCAAAGGGACAGCCCAACACTGAAGCTTTCTTT
CASSKGQPNTEAFF
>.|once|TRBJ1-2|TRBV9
TGTGCCAGCAGCGCAGGGAGGGTTATTGGCTACACCTTC
CASSAGRVIGYTF
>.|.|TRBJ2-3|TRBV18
TGTGCCAGCTCACCCCGGGATTTCGGCCTCACAGATACGCAGTATTTT
CASSPRDFGLTDTQYF
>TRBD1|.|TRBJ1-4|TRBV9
TGTGCCAGCAGCCCCTTCGTCCCGGGACAGCGACTTTCAACTAATGAAAAACTGTTTTTT
CASSPFVPGQRLSTNEKLFF
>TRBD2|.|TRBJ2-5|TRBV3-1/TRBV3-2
TGTGCCAGCAGCCAACCCCCGGGACTAGCGGGAGGGCCGGAGACCCAGTACTTC
CASSQPPGLAGGPETQYF
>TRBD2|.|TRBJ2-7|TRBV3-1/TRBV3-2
TGTGCCAGCAGCCGGACTAGCGGGAGGCCCGCCTACGAGCAGTACTTC
CASSRTSGRPAYEQYF
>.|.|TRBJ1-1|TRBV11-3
TGTGCCAGCAGCTTCGAGGAGAACACTGAAGCTTTCTTT
CASSFEENTEAFF